The 6 T cell receptor beta chains given below trace back to one sample, sequenced in a study of blood T cells in healthy people across ages. Then a second PCR, running roughly 7 to 11 cycles, was carried out with a sample-barcoded 5' primer and a J-beta primer mix. In TCRdb, the 5' RACE reads were re-called with MiXCR into one record per CDR3 protein. The sample shows approximately 780,000 distinct CDR3 sequences, around a quarter of them seen only once. This sample also belongs to another study, concerning T cells of mothers and their children.

Material: blood. These TCRs come from a boy younger than 18 in good health.

V is TRBV12-3 or TRBV12-4 and J is TRBJ2-2; 10 bases align to TRBD1. V lost 3 bases, J lost 1 base, and 5 bases stayed unmatched. This CDR3 contains 17 residues. The CDR3 nucleotides read TGTGCCAGCAGTTTGGGGACAGGGGTGGTGAACACCGGGGAGCTGTTTTTT. Its protein product is CASSLGTGVVNTGELFF.

This clonotype was picked up one time. The rearrangement uses TRBV3-1 and TRBJ2-1; 11 bases line up with TRBD2. Per germline, CDR1 LGHDT and CDR2 YNNKEL (reference sequence). V lost 0 bases to trimming and J lost 0 bases; unmatched junction nucleotides: 4. The length of the CDR3 is 18 residues. As DNA, the CDR3 is TGTGCCAGCAGCCAAGATCTTGGGACTAGCGGCTCCTACAATGAGCAGTTCTTC. Translated, it gives CASSQDLGTSGSYNEQFF.

This clonotype was counted many times. The chain carries TRBV9 and TRBJ2-3; no clear D. Between the trimmed V and J ends, which lost 0 bases and 1 base, there was a span of 3 bases. Germline loops: CDR1 SGDLS, CDR2 YYNGEE. CDR3 length: 13 amino acids. CDR3 residues: CASSVEGTDTQYF. The CDR3 nucleotides read TGTGCCAGCAGCGTAGAGGGCACAGATACGCAGTATTTT.

V is TRBV24-1 and J is TRBJ2-5; 8 bases align to TRBD2. The J call may be incorrect, as the DNA end agrees better with TRBJ2-1. The CDR3 runs 17 residues. Looked up from germline, CDR1 is KGHDR and CDR2 is SFDVKD. In DNA, the CDR3 is TGTGCCACCAGTGACCATAAACTAGCGGTCGTTTACAATGAGCAGTTCTTC. Translated, it gives CATSDHKLAVVYNEQFF.

This clonotype was seen ten or more times. The V call is TRBV7-3, the J call TRBJ2-5; 9 bases fit TRBD2. The germline CDR1 and CDR2 sequences are SGHTA and FQGTGA. The CDR3 sequence is 15 residues long. J gave up 1 base and V 2 bases, and 2 bases lay outside the gene matches. This CDR3 reads CASSLLRGGQETQYF. In DNA, the CDR3 is TGTGCCAGCAGCTTATTGCGGGGGGGCCAAGAGACCCAGTACTTC.

This sequence joins TRBV13 and TRBJ1-4; D is possibly TRBD1 (6 bases). The CDR3 is made up of 15 amino acids. Trimming took off 2 bases at V and 8 bases at J, with 15 bases between the two ends. CDR1 and CDR2 from the germline V gene are PRHDT and FYEKMQ (reference sequence). In nucleotides, the CDR3 is TGTGCCAGCAGCTTACGGGACACCGAAGGAGAAAAACTGTTTTTT. It yields the protein CASSLRDTEGEKLFF.